This entry is about one T cell receptor beta chain. The antigen is undetermined. The template for TCR beta VDJ and CDR3 sequence profiling was genomic DNA. TCRdb recomputed calls from the reads with MiXCR, one row per CDR3 protein. The profile covers over 200,000 distinct CDR3 sequences, with 61% appearing a single time and about 29% taken by the ten largest. This sample was taken from a study of CD8+CD57+ T cells in acquired aplastic anemia. Whole-study context: Each DNA sample taken from sorted CD4+ and CD8+ cells came to about 3.4 ug on average. Healthy donor CD4+ cell samples had a mean of around 11 million reads. Overall study results and limits: Any difference that existed in CD8+ Simpson's diversity between patients and controls was not significant. Common to patients and controls were roughly 30 CD8+ CDR3 sequences.

Sequenced material: sorted CD4+, CD8+, or CD8+CD57+ T cells (not recorded which) from PBMCs. The sequence came from a human donor in good health.

This CDR3 reads CASSLSPYVNTEAFF. CDR3 bases: TGTGCCAGCAGCTTAAGTCCCTACGTGAACACTGAAGCTTTCTTT. The genes are TRBV7-9 and TRBJ1-1, with D unresolved. This CDR3 is 15 amino acids long. The V gene lost 2 bases and the J gene lost 0 bases, with 10 bases spanning the gap. Germline CDR1 SEHNR, CDR2 FQNEAQ (reference sequence).